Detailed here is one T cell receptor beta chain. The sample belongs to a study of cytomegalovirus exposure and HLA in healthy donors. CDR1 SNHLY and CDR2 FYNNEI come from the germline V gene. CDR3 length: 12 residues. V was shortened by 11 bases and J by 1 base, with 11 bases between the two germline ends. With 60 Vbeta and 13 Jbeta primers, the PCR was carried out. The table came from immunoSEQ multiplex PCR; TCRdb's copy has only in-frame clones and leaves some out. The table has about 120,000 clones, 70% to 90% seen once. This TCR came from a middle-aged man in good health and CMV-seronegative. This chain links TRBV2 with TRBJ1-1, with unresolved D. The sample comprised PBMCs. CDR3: CAPNSKNTEAFF. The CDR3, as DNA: TGTGCCCCCAATTCAAAGAACACTGAAGCTTTCTTT.